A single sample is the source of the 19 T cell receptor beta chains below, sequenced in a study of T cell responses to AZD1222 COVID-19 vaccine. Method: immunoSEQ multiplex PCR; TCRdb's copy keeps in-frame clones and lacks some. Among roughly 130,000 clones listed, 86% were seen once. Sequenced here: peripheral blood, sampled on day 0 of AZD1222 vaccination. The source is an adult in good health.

The CDR3 region has the DNA TGTGCCAGCAGCTCACCCGCGGGGGCTGGAAACACCATATATTTT. Its translation is CASSSPAGAGNTIYF. The rearrangement links TRBV7-8 to TRBJ1-3, with a possible D match to TRBD1 (5 bases). Germline V gene sequence: CDR1 SGHVS, CDR2 FQNEAQ. V shed 4 bases and J shed 2 bases, with 12 bases lying between them. The CDR3 length is 15 residues.

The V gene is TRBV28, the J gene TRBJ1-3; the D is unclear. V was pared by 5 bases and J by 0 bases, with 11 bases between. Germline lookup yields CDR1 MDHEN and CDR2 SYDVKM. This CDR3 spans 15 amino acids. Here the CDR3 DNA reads TGTGCCAGCAGTAGTGGCCTAATCTCTGGAAACACCATATATTTT. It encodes CASSSGLISGNTIYF.

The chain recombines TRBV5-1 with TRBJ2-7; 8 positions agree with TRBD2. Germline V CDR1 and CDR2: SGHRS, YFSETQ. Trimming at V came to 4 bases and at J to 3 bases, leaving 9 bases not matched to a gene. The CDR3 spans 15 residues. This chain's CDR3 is CASSEGLAKNYEQYF. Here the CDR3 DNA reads TGCGCCAGCAGCGAAGGACTAGCTAAAAACTACGAGCAGTACTTC.

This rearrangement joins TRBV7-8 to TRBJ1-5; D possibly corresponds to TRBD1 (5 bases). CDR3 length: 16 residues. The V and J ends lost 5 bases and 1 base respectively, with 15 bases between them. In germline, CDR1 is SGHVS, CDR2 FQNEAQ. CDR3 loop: CASSGEGRMSNQPQHF. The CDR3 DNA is TGTGCCAGCAGCGGAGAGGGGAGGATGAGCAATCAGCCCCAGCATTTT.

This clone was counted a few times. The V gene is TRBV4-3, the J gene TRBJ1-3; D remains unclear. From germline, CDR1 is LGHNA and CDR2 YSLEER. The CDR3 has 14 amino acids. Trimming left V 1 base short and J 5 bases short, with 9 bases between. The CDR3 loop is CASSQGEERNTIYF. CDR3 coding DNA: TGCGCCAGCAGCCAAGGGGAGGAGAGAAACACCATATATTTT.

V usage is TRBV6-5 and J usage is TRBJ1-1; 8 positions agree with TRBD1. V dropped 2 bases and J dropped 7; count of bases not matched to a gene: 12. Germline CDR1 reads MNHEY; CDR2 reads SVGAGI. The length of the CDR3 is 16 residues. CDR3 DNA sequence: TGTGCCAGCAGTTACGCTCCAGGGGGCCAGGGTCATGAAGCTTTCTTT. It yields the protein CASSYAPGGQGHEAFF.

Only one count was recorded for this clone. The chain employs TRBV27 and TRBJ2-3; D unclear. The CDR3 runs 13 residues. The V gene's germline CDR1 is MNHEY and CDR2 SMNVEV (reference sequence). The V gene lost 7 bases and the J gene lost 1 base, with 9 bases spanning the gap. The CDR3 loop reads CASTLWGTDTQYF. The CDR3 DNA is TGTGCCAGCACCTTATGGGGCACAGATACGCAGTATTTT.

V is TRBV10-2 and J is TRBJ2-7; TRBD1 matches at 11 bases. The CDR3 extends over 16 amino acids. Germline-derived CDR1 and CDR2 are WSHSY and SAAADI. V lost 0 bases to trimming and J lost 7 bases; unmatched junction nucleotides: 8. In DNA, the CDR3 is TGCGCCAGCAGTGAGTCGGGGACAGGGGGATCGTGGGAGCAGTACTTC. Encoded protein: CASSESGTGGSWEQYF.

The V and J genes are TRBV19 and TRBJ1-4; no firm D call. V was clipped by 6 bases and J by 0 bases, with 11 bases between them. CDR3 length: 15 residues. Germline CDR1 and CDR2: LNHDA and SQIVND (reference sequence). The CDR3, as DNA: TGTGCCAGTAGGCGAATTATAGCAACTAATGAAAAACTGTTTTTT. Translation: CASRRIIATNEKLFF.

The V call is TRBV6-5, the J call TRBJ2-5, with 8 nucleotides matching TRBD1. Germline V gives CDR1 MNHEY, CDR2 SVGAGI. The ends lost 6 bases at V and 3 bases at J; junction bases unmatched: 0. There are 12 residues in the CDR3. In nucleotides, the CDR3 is TGTGCCAGCAGGACAGGGGAAGAGACCCAGTACTTC. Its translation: CASRTGEETQYF.

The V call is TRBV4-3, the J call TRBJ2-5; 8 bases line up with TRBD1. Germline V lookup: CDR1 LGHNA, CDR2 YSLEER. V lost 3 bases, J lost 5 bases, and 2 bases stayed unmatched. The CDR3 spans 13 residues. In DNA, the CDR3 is TGCGCCAGCAGCCAGGACAGGGTTGAGACCCAGTACTTC. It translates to CASSQDRVETQYF.

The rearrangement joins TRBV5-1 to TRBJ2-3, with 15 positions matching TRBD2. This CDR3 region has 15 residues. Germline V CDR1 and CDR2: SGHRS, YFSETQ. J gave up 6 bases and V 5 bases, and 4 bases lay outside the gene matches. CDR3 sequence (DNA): TGCGCCAGCAGATGGACTAGCGGGAGGGTGGATACGCAGTATTTT. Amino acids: CASRWTSGRVDTQYF.

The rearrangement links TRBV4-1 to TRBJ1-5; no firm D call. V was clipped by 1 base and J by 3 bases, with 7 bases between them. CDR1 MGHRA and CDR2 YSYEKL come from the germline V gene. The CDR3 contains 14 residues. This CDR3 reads CASSQGDLNQPQHF. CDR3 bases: TGCGCCAGCAGCCAAGGTGACCTCAATCAGCCCCAGCATTTT.

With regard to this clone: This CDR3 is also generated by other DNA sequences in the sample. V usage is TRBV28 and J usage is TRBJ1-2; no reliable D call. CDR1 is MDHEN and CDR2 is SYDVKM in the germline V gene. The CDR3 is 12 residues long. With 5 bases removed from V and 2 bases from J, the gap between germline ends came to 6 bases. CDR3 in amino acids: CASSPGNYGYTF. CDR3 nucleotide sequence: TGTGCCAGCAGTCCCGGGAACTATGGCTACACCTTC.

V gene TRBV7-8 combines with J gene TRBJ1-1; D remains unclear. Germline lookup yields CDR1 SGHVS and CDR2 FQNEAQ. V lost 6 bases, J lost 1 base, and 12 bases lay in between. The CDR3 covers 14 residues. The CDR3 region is CASRIGEENTEAFF. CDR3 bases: TGTGCCAGCAGGATTGGTGAGGAGAACACTGAAGCTTTCTTT.

Here the CDR3 reads CASSLAGQGPTNEKLFF. The CDR3 coding sequence is TGTGCCAGCAGCTTAGCAGGACAGGGGCCAACTAATGAAAAACTGTTTTTT. The chain couples TRBV7-6 to TRBJ1-4; 9 nucleotides line up with TRBD1. Germline CDR1 SGHVS, CDR2 FNYEAQ. V dropped 0 bases and J dropped 0; count of bases not matched to a gene: 2. This CDR3 has 17 residues.

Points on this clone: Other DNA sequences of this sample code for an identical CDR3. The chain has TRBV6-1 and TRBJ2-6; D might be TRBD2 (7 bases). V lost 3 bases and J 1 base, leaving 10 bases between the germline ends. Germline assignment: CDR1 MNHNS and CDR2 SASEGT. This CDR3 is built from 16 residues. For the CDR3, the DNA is TGTGCCAGCAGTGAGGAGGGGGGGTCTGGGGCCAACGTCCTGACTTTC. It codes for CASSEEGGSGANVLTF.

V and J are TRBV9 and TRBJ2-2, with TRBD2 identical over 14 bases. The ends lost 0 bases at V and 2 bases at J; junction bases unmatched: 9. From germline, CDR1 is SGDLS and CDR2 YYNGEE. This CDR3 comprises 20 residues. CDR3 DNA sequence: TGTGCCAGCAGCGTAGATCTGGGGACTAGCGGGGGTGCAAACACCGGGGAGCTGTTTTTT. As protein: CASSVDLGTSGGANTGELFF.

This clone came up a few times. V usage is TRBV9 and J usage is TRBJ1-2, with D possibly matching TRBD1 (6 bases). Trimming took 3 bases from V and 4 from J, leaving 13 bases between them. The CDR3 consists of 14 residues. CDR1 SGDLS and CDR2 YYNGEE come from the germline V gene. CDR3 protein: CASSADGQTYGYTF. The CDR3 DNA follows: TGTGCCAGCAGCGCCGACGGACAGACCTATGGCTACACCTTC.